This T cell receptor beta chain appears in the sequencing data of a study of shared clonotypes between healthy human individuals. Evenly divided among several immunoSEQ plates was the genomic DNA of each subset. Assay used: immunoSEQ multiplex PCR; TCRdb lists only in-frame clones, some missing. The data contain roughly 2.5 million clones, around nine tenths of them seen just once; the ten biggest clones take up roughly 0.14%. Study-wide points: Only blood underwent sampling, and tissue repertoires likely differ.

Comment on this clone: What it binds is unknown. In the same sample, other DNA sequences code for this CDR3.

The sequenced sample was naive CD4+ T cells sorted from blood. Specified subset: CD45RA+ positively selected. This clonotype originated in a man aged 18 to 29 in good health.

The DNA of the CDR3 is TGTGCCTGGAGCGTCGGGACAGGGGCCTACGAGCAGTACTTC. It translates to CAWSVGTGAYEQYF. The J gene is TRBJ2-7, the V gene TRBV30, with TRBD1 identical over 10 bases. The CDR3 runs 14 residues. After removal of 3 bases from V and 2 bases from J, the junction contained 4 bases not matched to a gene. Germline CDR1 is GTSNPN and CDR2 is SVGIG (reference sequence).